Listed here are 15 T cell receptor beta chains from one sample, sequenced in a study of shared clonotypes between healthy human individuals. The table came from immunoSEQ multiplex PCR; TCRdb's copy has only in-frame clones and leaves some out. Of around 1.4 million clones listed, less than 99% are singletons. Source material: naive CD4+ T cells sorted from blood. Documented subset: CD45RA+ positively selected. The receptors stem from a man aged 25 to 40 in good health.

The chain uses TRBV11-2 and TRBJ2-5, with D unclear. CDR1 SGHAT and CDR2 FQNNGV come from the germline V gene. The CDR3 sequence is 16 residues long. The V end was cut by 3 bases, the J end by 1 base, with 15 bases between. CDR3 residues: CASSFRVGRLQETQYF. DNA for the CDR3: TGTGCCAGCAGCTTTCGCGTTGGCAGGCTCCAAGAGACCCAGTACTTC.

The count of this clone is one. As DNA, the CDR3 is TGCGCCAGCAGTGCCGGACAGGGGTACGAAAAACTGTTTTTT. This translates into CASSAGQGYEKLFF. The chain links TRBV5-1 to TRBJ1-4; 9 positions match TRBD1. Trimming at V came to 5 bases and at J to 8 bases, leaving 7 bases not matched to a gene. The CDR3 consists of 14 residues. CDR1 is SGHRS, CDR2 YFSETQ, per germline.

CDR3 in amino acids: CASSPTGAWDTEAFF. CDR3 in DNA: TGTGCCAGCAGCCCCACCGGGGCCTGGGACACTGAAGCTTTCTTT. The rearrangement uses TRBV9 and TRBJ1-1, with D possibly TRBD1 on 5 matching bases. V was pared by 4 bases and J by 3 bases, with 16 bases between. Per the germline V gene, CDR1 is SGDLS and CDR2 is YYNGEE. The CDR3 totals 15 residues. The whole variable domain, remainder taken from reference TRBV9 and TRBJ1-1, is DSGVTQTPKHLITATGQRVTLRCSPRSGDLSVYWYQQSLDQGLQFLIQYYNGEERAKGNILERFSAQQFPDLHSELNLSSLELGDSALYFCASSPTGAWDTEAFFGQGTRLTVV.

The chain uses TRBV2 and TRBJ2-5, with 8 bases matching TRBD2. The V and J ends lost 7 bases and 4 bases, in that order; junction bases with no gene match: 5. In germline, CDR1 is SNHLY, CDR2 FYNNEI. This CDR3 region has 13 residues. The CDR3 DNA is TGTGCCAGCAAGCGGGAGATGGTAGAGACCCAGTACTTC. It encodes CASKREMVETQYF.

The V call is TRBV19, the J call TRBJ2-3, with TRBD2 matching 10 bases. V lost 6 bases to trimming and J lost 6 bases; unmatched junction nucleotides: 12. CDR3 length: 16 amino acids. The V gene's germline CDR1 is LNHDA and CDR2 SQIVND (reference sequence). The chain's CDR3 is CASSSKSGRAGDTQYF. The CDR3 DNA follows: TGTGCCAGTAGCTCAAAGAGCGGGAGGGCCGGGGATACGCAGTATTTT.

This sequence joins TRBV2 and TRBJ1-3; D remains ambiguous. V was shortened by 2 bases and J by 8 bases, with 13 bases between the two germline ends. Looked up from germline, CDR1 is SNHLY and CDR2 is FYNNEI. There are 14 residues in the CDR3. The CDR3 loop is CASSEWEGRDTIYF. The CDR3 nucleotides are TGTGCCAGCAGTGAATGGGAGGGAAGGGACACCATATATTTT.

This chain connects TRBV5-5 to TRBJ2-5, with D unclear. V lost 0 bases, J lost 3 bases, and 6 bases lay in between. The CDR3 has 13 amino acids. Germline CDR1 is SGHKS and CDR2 is YYEKEE (reference sequence). The CDR3 coding sequence is TGTGCCAGCAGCTTGGCCTTCAAAGAGACCCAGTACTTC. Translated, it gives CASSLAFKETQYF.

The CDR3 sequence: CASSSGTSGFDEQYF. For the CDR3, the DNA is TGTGCCAGCAGCTCCGGGACTAGCGGGTTCGACGAGCAGTACTTC. V and J are TRBV5-4 and TRBJ2-7; 12 bases are shared with TRBD2. The CDR3 is made up of 15 amino acids. Trimming cost V 3 bases and J 5 bases; bases outside gene matches: 6. Germline CDR1 is SGHNT and CDR2 is YYREEE (reference sequence).

The chain carries TRBV9 and TRBJ1-5; D unclear. The CDR3 covers 17 residues. CDR1 and CDR2 (germline): SGDLS, YYNGEE. V was trimmed by 0 bases and J by 5 bases, leaving 18 bases between them. In DNA, the CDR3 is TGTGCCAGCAGCGTAGGATTCTGGGTCGCCCACCATCAGCCCCAGCATTTT. Amino acids: CASSVGFWVAHHQPQHF.

The gene calls are TRBV7-2 and TRBJ1-5, with unresolved D. The CDR3 is made up of 14 amino acids. Germline lookup yields CDR1 SGHTA and CDR2 FQGNSA. The germline V and J ends were trimmed by 5 bases and 6 bases, with 14 bases remaining between them. The CDR3 spells CASSLRRAGQPQHF. CDR3 DNA: TGTGCCAGCAGCCTACGCCGAGCGGGTCAGCCCCAGCATTTT.

The chain uses TRBV18 and TRBJ1-1; D gene ambiguous. V shed 1 base and J shed 6 bases, with 12 bases lying between them. Germline assignment: CDR1 KGHSH and CDR2 LQKENI. The CDR3 covers 14 residues. In DNA, the CDR3 is TGTGCCAGCTCACCACTTCTTGGGGAAGCTGAAGCTTTCTTT. It is translated as CASSPLLGEAEAFF.

The rearrangement joins TRBV5-6 to TRBJ2-3; D is unclear. CDR3 size: 12 residues. The V gene lost 6 bases and the J gene lost 0 bases, with 5 bases spanning the gap. Per germline, CDR1 SGHDT and CDR2 YYEEEE. The CDR3 nucleotides are TGTGCCAGCAACCCTAGCACAGATACGCAGTATTTT. It codes for CASNPSTDTQYF.

The chain has TRBV5-1 and TRBJ2-1, with D possibly TRBD2 on 6 matching bases. The CDR3 totals 18 residues. CDR1 SGHRS and CDR2 YFSETQ come from the germline V gene. The germline V and J ends were trimmed by 4 bases and 4 bases, with 24 bases remaining between them. CDR3 nucleotides: TGCGCCAGCAGCAGACTAGTTCTCGCCCCAGCTAATTACAATGAGCAGTTCTTC. It yields the protein CASSRLVLAPANYNEQFF.

The chain recombines TRBV6-5 with TRBJ2-3; TRBD1 matches 10 bases. Losses at the gene ends were 4 bases for V and 6 bases for J; bases not matched to a gene: 4. The CDR3 extends over 14 amino acids. The germline gives CDR1 MNHEY, CDR2 SVGAGI. The CDR3 coding sequence is TGTGCCAGCAGTTCAGGGACAGGGGTTGATACGCAGTATTTT. It is translated as CASSSGTGVDTQYF.

The sample holds one count of this clone. This chain joins TRBV28 and TRBJ2-3; TRBD1 matches at 12 bases. This CDR3 spans 17 amino acids. Unmatched junction bases numbered 7, after V lost 2 bases and J lost 4 bases. Looked up from germline, CDR1 is MDHEN and CDR2 is SYDVKM. In DNA form, the CDR3 reads TGTGCCAGCAGTTTAGGACCGGGACAGGGGGCGTCAGATACGCAGTATTTT. Its translation is CASSLGPGQGASDTQYF.